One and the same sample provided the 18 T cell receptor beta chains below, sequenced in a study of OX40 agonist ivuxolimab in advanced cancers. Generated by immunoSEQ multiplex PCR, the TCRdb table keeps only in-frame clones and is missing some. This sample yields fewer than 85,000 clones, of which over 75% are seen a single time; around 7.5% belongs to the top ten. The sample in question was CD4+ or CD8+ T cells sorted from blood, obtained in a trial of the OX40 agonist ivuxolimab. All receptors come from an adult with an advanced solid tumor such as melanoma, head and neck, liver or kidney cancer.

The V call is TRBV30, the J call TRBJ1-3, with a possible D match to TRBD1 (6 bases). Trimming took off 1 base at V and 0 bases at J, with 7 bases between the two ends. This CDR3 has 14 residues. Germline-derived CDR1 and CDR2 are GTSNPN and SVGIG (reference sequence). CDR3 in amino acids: CAWSEGDSGNTIYF. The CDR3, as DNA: TGTGCCTGGAGTGAGGGGGACTCTGGAAACACCATATATTTT. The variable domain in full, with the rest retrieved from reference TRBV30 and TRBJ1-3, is SQTIHQWPATLVQPVGSPLSLECTVEGTSNPNLYWYRQAAGRGLQLLFYSVGIGQISSEVPQNLSASRPQDRQFILSSKKLLLSDSGFYLCAWSEGDSGNTIYFGEGSWLTVV.

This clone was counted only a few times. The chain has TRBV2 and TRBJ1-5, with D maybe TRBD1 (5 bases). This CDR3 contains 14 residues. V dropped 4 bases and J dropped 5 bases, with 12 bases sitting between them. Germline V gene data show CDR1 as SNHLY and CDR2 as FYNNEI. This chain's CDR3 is CASSVVRGDQPQHF. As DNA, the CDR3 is TGTGCCAGCAGTGTGGTGAGGGGTGATCAGCCCCAGCATTTT. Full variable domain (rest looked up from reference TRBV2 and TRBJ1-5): EPEVTQTPSHQVTQMGQEVILRCVPISNHLYFYWYRQILGQKVEFLVSFYNNEISEKSEIFDDQFSVERPDGSNFTLKIRSTKLEDSAMYFCASSVVRGDQPQHFGDGTRLSIL.

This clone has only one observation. This CDR3 is CASSFGTDYEQYF. The DNA for the CDR3 is TGTGCCAGCAGCTTTGGGACAGACTACGAGCAGTACTTC. V gene TRBV7-6 combines with J gene TRBJ2-7; 7 positions match TRBD1. This CDR3 has 13 amino acids. CDR1 and CDR2 (germline): SGHVS, FNYEAQ. Losses at the gene ends were 3 bases for V and 3 bases for J; bases not matched to a gene: 2.

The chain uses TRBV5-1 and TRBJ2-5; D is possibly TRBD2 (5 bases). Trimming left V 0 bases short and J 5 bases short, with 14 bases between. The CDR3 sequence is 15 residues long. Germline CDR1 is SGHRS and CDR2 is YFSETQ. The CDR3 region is CASSLAGNRPETQYF. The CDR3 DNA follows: TGCGCCAGCAGCTTGGCCGGGAACCGACCGGAGACCCAGTACTTC.

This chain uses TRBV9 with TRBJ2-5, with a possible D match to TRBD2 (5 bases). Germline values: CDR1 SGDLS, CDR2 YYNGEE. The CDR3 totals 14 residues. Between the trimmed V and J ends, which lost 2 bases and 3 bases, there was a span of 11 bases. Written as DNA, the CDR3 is TGTGCCAGCAGCGTCGGGTTAGCGAAAGAGACCCAGTACTTC. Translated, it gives CASSVGLAKETQYF.

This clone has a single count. CDR3 residues: CASSQGTGELETQYF. As DNA, the CDR3 is TGCGCCAGCAGCCAAGGAACAGGGGAGCTAGAGACCCAGTACTTC. The chain carries TRBV4-3 and TRBJ2-5, with TRBD1 matching over 7 bases. Germline V CDR1 and CDR2: LGHNA, YSLEER. V lost 1 base and J lost 4; bases outside the gene matches: 6. This CDR3 region has 15 residues.

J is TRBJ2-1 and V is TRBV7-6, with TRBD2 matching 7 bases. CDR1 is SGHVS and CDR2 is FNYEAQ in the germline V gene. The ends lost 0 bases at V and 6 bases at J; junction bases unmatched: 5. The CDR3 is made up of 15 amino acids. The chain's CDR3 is CASSLAGTTVNEQFF. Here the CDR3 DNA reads TGTGCCAGCAGCTTAGCGGGGACTACCGTCAATGAGCAGTTCTTC.

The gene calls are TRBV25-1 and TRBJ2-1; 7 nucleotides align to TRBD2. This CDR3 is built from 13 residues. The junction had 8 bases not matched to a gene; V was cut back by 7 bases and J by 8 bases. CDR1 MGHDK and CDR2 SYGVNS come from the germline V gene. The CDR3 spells CASTRRESDEQFF. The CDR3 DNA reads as TGTGCCAGCACGAGGCGGGAGTCCGATGAGCAGTTCTTC.

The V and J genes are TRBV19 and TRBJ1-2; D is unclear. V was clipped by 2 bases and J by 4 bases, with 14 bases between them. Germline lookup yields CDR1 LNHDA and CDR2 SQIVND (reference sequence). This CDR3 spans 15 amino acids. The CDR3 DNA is TGTGCCAGTAGTATAAATTCGCCGTCTAGCTATGGCTACACCTTC. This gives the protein CASSINSPSSYGYTF.

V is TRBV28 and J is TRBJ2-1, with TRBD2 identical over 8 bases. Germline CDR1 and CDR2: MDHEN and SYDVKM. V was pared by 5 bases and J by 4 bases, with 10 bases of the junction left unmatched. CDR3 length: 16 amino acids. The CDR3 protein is CASSDGGVAAYNEQFF. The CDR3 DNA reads TGTGCCAGCAGTGACGGGGGGGTAGCGGCTTACAATGAGCAGTTCTTC.

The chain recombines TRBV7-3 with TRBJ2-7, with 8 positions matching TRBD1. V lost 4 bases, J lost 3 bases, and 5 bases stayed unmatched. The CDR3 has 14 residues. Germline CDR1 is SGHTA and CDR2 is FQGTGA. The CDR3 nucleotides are TGTGCCAGCAGCTCCGTCGGACAGGGCTACGAGCAGTACTTC. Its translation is CASSSVGQGYEQYF. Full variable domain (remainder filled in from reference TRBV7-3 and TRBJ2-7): GAGVSQTPSNKVTEKGKYVELRCDPISGHTALYWYRQSLGQGPEFLIYFQGTGAADDSGLPNDRFFAVRPEGSVSTLKIQRTERGDSAVYLCASSSVGQGYEQYFGPGTRLTVT.

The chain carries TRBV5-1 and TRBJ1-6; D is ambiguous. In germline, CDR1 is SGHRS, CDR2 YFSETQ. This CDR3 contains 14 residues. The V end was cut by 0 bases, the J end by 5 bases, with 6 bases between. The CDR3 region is CASSLGGDNSPLHF. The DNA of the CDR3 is TGCGCCAGCAGCTTGGGGGGAGATAATTCACCCCTCCACTTT.

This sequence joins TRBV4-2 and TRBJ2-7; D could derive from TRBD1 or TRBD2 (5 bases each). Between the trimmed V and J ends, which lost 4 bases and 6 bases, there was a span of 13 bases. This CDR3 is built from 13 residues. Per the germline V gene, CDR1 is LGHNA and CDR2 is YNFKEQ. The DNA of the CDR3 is TGTGCCAGCAGCCTAGAAGTGAGGGGCGAGCAGTACTTC. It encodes CASSLEVRGEQYF.

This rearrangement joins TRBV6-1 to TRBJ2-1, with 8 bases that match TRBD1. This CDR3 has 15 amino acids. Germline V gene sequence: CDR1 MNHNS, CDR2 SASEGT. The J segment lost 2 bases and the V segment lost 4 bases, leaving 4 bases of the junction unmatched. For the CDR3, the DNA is TGTGCCAGCAGTGTGACAGGGGAACCCTACAATGAGCAGTTCTTC. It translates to CASSVTGEPYNEQFF.

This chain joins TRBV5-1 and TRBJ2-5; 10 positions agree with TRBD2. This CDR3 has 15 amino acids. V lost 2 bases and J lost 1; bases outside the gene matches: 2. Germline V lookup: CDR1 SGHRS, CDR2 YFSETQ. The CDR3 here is CASSLLAGGQETQYF. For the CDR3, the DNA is TGCGCCAGCAGCTTATTAGCGGGGGGCCAAGAGACCCAGTACTTC.

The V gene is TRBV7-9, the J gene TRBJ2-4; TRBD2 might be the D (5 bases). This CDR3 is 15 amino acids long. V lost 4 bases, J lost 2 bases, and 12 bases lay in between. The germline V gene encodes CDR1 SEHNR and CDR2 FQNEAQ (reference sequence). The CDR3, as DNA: TGTGCCAGCAGCTCCGATGAGGGAACCAAAAACATTCAGTACTTC. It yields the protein CASSSDEGTKNIQYF.

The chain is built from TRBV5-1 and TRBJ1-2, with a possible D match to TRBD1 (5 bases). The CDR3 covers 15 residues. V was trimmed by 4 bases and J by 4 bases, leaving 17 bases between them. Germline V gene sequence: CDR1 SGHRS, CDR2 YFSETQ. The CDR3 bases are TGCGCCAGCAGCCCGGACATATCGAGCCCCTATGGCTACACCTTC. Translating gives CASSPDISSPYGYTF.

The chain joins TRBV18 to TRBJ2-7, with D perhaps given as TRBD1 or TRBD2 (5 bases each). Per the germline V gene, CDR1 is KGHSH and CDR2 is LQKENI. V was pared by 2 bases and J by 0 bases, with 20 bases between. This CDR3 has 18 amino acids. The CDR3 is CASSPVAVLKGSSYEQYF. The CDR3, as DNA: TGTGCCAGCTCACCAGTGGCCGTTTTAAAGGGGAGCTCCTACGAGCAGTACTTC.